This T cell receptor (beta chain) was sequenced for a study of spatial heterogeneity in lung cancer. Study summary: In tumor regions TCR transcript counts correlated strongly with a matched bulk RNA-seq T cell module score. Study results and limitations: Coverage estimated for tumor T cells reached roughly 7% for alpha chains and 11% to 15% for beta chains. Tumoral mutation counts were tracked by counts of expanded intratumoral alpha and beta TCRs.

Time point denoted: sample taken at primary tumor resection. Samples came from 72 TRACERx patients with untreated early-stage lung cancer. Unsorted tumor, nontumor lung tissue or cryopreserved PBMC supplied the whole RNA. TCRdb itself ran the 5' RACE reads through MiXCR, one entry per CDR3 protein. The sample holds about 9,300 distinct CDR3 sequences, approximately 49% seen once. By frequency in the sample, this clonotype is medium-sized. The target antigen is unknown. This sample comprised lung tumor tissue, obtained at surgery. The origin of this receptor is a female donor with early-stage non-small cell lung cancer.

Written as DNA, the CDR3 is TGCGCCAGCTCAAACAGGGGGCGCGACACTGAAGCTTTCTTT. It specifies CASSNRGRDTEAFF. The V gene is TRBV4-3, the J gene TRBJ1-1; 9 nucleotides agree with TRBD1. This CDR3 is 14 amino acids long. Trimming took 8 bases from V and 3 from J; bases not matched to a gene: 7. Germline V lookup: CDR1 LGHNA, CDR2 YSLEER.